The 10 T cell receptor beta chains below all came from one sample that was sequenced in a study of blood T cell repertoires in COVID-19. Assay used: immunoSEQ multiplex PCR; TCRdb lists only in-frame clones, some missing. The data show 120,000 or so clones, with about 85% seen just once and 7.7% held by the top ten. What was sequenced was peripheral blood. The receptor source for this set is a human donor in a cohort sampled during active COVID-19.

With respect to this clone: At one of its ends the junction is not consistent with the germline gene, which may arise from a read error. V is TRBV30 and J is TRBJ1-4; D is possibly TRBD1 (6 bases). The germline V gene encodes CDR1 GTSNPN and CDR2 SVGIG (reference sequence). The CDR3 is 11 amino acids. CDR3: CAWSVGTHRLF. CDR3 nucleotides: TGTGCCTGGAGTGTAGGGACACACAGGCTTTTT.

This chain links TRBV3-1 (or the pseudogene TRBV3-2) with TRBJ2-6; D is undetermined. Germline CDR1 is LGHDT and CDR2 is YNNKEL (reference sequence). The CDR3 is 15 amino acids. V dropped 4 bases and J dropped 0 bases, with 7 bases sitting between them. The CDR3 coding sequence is TGTGCCAGCAGCCCTCAGGTCTCTGGGGCCAACGTCCTGACTTTC. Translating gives CASSPQVSGANVLTF.

The CDR3 DNA reads TGTGCCAGCTCACCATTCGGGACAGGGGCCAATCAGCCCCAGCATTTT. Protein product: CASSPFGTGANQPQHF. V is TRBV18 and J is TRBJ1-5; 10 nucleotides line up with TRBD1. The trim removed 2 bases at V and 3 bases at J, leaving 4 bases unmatched. The CDR3 totals 16 residues. CDR1 is KGHSH, CDR2 LQKENI, per germline.

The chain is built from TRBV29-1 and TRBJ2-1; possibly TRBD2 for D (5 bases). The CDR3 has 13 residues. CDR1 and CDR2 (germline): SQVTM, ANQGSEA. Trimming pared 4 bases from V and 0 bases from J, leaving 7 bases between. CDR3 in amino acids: CSVGEFSYNEQFF. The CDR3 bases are TGCAGCGTTGGGGAGTTCTCCTACAATGAGCAGTTCTTC.

The CDR3, as DNA: TGTGCCAGCAGCTTCGACGGTGCGGGAAGGCGCACCGGGGAGCTGTTTTTT. Translation: CASSFDGAGRRTGELFF. The J gene is TRBJ2-2, the V gene TRBV5-4, with a weak D call TRBD2 (6 bases). Per germline, CDR1 SGHNT and CDR2 YYREEE (reference sequence). This CDR3 has 17 amino acids. V shed 2 bases and J shed 4 bases, with 18 bases lying between them.

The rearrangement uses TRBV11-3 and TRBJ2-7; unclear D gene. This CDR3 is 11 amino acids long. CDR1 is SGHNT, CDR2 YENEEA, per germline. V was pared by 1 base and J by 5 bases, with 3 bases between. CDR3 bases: TGTGCCAGCAGCTTAGTAGACGAGCAGTACTTC. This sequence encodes CASSLVDEQYF.

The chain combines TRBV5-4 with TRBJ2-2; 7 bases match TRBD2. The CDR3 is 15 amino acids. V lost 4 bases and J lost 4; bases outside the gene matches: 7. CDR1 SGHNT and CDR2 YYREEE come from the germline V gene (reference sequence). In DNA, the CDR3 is TGTGCCAGCAGCCGACGGACTAGGGGCACCGGGGAGCTGTTTTTT. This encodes CASSRRTRGTGELFF.

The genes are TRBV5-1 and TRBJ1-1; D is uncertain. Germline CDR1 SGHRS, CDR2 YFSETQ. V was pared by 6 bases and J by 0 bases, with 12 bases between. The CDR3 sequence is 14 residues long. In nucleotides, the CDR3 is TGCGCCAGCAAGGAGTCTTGGATGAACACTGAAGCTTTCTTT. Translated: CASKESWMNTEAFF.

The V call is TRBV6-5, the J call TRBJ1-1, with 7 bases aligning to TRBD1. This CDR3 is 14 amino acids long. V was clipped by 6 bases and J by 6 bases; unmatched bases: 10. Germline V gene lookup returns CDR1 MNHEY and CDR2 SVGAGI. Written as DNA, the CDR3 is TGTGCCAGCAGCCGCGCAGGGGGTTCCCCTGAAGCTTTCTTT. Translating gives CASSRAGGSPEAFF.

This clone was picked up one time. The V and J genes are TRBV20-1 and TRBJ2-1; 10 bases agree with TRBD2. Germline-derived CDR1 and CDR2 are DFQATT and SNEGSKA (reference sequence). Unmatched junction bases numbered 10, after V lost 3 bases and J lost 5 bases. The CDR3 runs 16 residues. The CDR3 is CSASKVLGLADNEQFF. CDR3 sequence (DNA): TGCAGTGCTAGTAAAGTATTAGGACTAGCGGACAATGAGCAGTTCTTC.